This T cell receptor beta chain was recorded in a study of OX40 agonist ivuxolimab in advanced cancers. Study-wide findings and caveats: Part of the nonresponder group also had normalized T-cell clonal expansion that was low. Among expanded peripheral T cells, antigen specificity went undetermined. Doses of 0.1 to 3.0 mg/kg were accompanied by clonal expansion of CD4+ and CD8+ blood T cells by week 6.

Libraries were prepared by immunoSEQ multiplex PCR; TCRdb keeps only in-frame clonotypes and omits some of them. Seen here are about 73,000 clones, approximately 90% observed once, and the top ten hold about a tenth. V lost 4 bases and J lost 2; bases outside the gene matches: 5. This CDR3 is built from 14 residues. Germline CDR1 GTSNPN, CDR2 SVGIG (reference sequence). To note about this clone: The antigen is not known.

The source of this sequence is an adult with an advanced solid tumor such as melanoma, head and neck, liver or kidney cancer. The chain is built from TRBV30 and TRBJ2-1, with 7 bases that match TRBD2. The specimen comprised CD4+ or CD8+ T cells sorted from blood, sampled in a trial of the OX40 agonist ivuxolimab. This CDR3 is CAWTEGGAYNEQFF. CDR3 in DNA: TGTGCCTGGACGGAGGGAGGGGCCTACAATGAGCAGTTCTTC.